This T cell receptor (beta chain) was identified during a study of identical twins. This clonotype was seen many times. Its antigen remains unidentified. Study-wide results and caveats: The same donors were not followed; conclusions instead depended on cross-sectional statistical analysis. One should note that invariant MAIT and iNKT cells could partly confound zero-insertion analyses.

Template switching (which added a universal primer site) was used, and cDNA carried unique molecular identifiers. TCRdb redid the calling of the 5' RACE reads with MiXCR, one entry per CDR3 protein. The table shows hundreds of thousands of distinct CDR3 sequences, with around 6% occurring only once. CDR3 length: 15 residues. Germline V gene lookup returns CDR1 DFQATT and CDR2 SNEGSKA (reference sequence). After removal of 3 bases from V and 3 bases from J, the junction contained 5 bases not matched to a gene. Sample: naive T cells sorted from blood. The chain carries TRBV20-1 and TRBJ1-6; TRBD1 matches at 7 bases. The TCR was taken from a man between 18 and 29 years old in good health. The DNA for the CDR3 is TGCAGTGCTAGTGGACAGGAATACTATAATTCACCCCTCCACTTT. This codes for CSASGQEYYNSPLHF.